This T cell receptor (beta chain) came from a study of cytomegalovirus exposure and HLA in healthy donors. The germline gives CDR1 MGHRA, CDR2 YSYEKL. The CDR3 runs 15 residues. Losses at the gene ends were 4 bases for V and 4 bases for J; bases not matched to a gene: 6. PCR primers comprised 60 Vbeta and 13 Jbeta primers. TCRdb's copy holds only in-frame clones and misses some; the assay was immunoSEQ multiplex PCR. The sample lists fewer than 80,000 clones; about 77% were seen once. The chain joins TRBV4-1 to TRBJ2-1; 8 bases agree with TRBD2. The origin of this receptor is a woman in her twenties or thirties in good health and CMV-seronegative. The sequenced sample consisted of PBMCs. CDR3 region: CASSPGGEAYNEQFF. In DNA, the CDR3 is TGCGCCAGCAGCCCCGGGGGGGAAGCTTACAATGAGCAGTTCTTC.